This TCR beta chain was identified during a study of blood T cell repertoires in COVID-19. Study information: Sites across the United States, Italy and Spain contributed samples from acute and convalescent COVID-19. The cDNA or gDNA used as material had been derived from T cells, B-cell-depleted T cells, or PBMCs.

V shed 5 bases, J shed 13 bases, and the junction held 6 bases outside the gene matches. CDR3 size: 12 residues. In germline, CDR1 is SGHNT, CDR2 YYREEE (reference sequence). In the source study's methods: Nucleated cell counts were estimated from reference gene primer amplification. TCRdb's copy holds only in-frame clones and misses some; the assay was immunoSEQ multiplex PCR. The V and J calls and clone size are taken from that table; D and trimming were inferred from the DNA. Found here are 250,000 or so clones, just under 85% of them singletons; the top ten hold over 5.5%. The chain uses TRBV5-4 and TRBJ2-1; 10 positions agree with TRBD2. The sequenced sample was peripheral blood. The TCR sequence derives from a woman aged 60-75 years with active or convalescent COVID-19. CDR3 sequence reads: CASSILAGEQFF. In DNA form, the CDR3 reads TGTGCCAGCAGTATCCTAGCGGGGGAACAGTTCTTC.